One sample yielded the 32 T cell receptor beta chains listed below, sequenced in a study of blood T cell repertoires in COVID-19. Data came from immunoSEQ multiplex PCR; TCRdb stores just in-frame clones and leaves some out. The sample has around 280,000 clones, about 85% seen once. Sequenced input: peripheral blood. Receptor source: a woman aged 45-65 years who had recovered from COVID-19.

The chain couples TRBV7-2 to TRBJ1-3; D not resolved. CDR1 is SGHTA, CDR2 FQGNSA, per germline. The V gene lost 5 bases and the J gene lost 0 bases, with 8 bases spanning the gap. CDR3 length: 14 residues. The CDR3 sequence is CASSIQNSGNTIYF. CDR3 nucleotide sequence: TGTGCCAGCAGCATACAGAACTCTGGAAACACCATATATTTT.

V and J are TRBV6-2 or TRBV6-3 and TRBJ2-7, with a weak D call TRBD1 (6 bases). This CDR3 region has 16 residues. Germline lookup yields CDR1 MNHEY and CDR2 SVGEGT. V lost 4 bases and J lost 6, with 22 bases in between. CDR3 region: CASSLRGPGLGGEQYF. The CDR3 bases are TGTGCCAGCAGTTTACGTGGGCCGGGTTTAGGGGGCGAGCAGTACTTC.

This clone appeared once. The CDR3 sequence is CASTPTGVGSGANVLTF. The DNA of the CDR3 is TGTGCCAGTACCCCGACAGGGGTAGGTTCTGGGGCCAACGTCCTGACTTTC. The rearrangement joins TRBV19 to TRBJ2-6, with 8 positions matching TRBD1. V gave up 7 bases and J gave up 1 base; unmatched junction bases: 9. CDR1 LNHDA and CDR2 SQIVND come from the germline V gene (reference sequence). This CDR3 has 17 amino acids.

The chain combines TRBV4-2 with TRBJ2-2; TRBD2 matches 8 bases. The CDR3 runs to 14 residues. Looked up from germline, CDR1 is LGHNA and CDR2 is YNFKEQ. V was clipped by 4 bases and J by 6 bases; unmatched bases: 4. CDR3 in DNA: TGTGCCAGCAGCCCGGGACTAGGTCCCGGGGAGCTGTTTTTT. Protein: CASSPGLGPGELFF.

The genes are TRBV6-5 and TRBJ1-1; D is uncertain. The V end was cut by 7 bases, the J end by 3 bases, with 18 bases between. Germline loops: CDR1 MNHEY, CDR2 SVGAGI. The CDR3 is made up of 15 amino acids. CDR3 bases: TGTGCCAGCACCTCTCTGTCTCCTCTTTACACTGAAGCTTTCTTT. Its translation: CASTSLSPLYTEAFF.

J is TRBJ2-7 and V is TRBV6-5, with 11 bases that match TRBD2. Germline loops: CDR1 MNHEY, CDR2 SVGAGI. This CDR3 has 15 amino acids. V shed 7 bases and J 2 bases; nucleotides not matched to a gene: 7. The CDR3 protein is CASINLAGGPYEQYF. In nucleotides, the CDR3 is TGTGCCAGCATTAATCTAGCGGGAGGTCCCTACGAGCAGTACTTC.

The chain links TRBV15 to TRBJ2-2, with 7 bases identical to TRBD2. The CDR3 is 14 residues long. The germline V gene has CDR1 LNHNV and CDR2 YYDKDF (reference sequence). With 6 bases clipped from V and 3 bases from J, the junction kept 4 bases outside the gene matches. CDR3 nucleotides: TGTGCCACCAGGGGGAGGGTGGACACCGGGGAGCTGTTTTTT. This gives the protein CATRGRVDTGELFF.

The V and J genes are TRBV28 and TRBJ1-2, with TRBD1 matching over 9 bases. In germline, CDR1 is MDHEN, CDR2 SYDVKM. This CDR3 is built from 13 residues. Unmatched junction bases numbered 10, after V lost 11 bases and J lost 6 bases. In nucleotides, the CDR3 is TGTGCCGGCTATCACAGGGGGCAAGATGGCTACACCTTC. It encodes CAGYHRGQDGYTF.

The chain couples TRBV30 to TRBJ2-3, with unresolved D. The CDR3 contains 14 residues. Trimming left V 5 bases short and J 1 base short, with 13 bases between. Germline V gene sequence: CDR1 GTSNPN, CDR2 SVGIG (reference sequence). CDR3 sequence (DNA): TGTGCCTGGGAGGAGAGCTCCCGCACAGATACGCAGTATTTT. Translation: CAWEESSRTDTQYF.

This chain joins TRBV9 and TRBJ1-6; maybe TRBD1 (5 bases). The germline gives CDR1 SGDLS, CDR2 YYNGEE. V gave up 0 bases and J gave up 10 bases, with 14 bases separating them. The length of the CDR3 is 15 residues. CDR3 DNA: TGTGCCAGCAGCGTAGGGGGGGGAGCGGAGTCACCCCTCCACTTT. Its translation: CASSVGGGAESPLHF. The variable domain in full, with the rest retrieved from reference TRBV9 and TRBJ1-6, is DSGVTQTPKHLITATGQRVTLRCSPRSGDLSVYWYQQSLDQGLQFLIQYYNGEERAKGNILERFSAQQFPDLHSELNLSSLELGDSALYFCASSVGGGAESPLHFGNGTRLTVT.

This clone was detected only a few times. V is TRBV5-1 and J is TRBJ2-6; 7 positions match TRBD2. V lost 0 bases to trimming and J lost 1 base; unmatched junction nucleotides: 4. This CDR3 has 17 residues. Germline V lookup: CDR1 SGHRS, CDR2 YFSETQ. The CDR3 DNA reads TGCGCCAGCAGCTTGGGGACTAGGAGGTCTGGGGCCAACGTCCTGACTTTC. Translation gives CASSLGTRRSGANVLTF.

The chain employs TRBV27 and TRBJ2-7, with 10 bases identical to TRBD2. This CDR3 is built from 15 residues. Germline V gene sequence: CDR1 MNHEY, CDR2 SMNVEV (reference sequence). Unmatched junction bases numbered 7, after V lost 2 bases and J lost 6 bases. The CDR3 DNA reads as TGTGCCAGCAGTTTAGACGCAGCGGGAGGGCGCGAGCAGTACTTC. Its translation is CASSLDAAGGREQYF.

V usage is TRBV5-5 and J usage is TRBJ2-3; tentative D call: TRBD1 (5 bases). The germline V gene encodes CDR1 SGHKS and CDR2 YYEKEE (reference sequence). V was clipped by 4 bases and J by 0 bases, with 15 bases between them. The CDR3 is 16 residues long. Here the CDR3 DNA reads TGTGCCAGCAGCCCTGGGGCCTTATTTAGCACAGATACGCAGTATTTT. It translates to CASSPGALFSTDTQYF.

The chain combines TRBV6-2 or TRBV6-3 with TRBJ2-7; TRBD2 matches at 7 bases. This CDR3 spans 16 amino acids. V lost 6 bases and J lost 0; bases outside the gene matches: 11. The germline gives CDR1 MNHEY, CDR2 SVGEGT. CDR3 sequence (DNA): TGTGCCAGCAGCTCCTCCCGGGAGGTCCCCTCCTACGAGCAGTACTTC. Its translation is CASSSSREVPSYEQYF.

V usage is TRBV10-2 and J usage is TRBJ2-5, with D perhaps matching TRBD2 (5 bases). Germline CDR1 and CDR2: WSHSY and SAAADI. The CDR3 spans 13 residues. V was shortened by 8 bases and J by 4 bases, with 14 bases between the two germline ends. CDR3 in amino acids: CASESGRRETQYF. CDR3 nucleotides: TGCGCCAGCGAAAGCGGCCGTAGAGAGACCCAGTACTTC.

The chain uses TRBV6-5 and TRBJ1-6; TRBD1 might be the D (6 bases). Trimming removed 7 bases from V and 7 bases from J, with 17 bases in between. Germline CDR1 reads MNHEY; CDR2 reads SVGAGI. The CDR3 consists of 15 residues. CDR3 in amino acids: CASTSRTAVNSPLHF. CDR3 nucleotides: TGTGCCAGCACCTCCCGGACAGCGGTGAATTCACCCCTCCACTTT.

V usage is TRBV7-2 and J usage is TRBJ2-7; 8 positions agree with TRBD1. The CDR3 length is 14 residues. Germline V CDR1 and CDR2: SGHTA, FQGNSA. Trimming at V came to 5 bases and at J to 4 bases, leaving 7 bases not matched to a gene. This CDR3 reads CASSQPGGGYEQYF. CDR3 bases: TGTGCCAGCAGCCAGCCAGGGGGCGGGTACGAGCAGTACTTC. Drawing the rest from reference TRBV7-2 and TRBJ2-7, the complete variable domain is GAGVSQSPSNKVTEKGKDVELRCDPISGHTALYWYRQSLGQGLEFLIYFQGNSAPDKSGLPSDRFSAERTGGSVSTLTIQRTQQEDSAVYLCASSQPGGGYEQYFGPGTRLTVT.

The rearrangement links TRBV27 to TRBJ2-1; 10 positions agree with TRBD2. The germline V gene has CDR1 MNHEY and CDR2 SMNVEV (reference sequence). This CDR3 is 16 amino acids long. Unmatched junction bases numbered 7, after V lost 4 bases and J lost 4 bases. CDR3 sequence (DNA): TGTGCCAGCAGTTCCCTCGGACTAGCGGAATACAATGAGCAGTTCTTC. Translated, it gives CASSSLGLAEYNEQFF.

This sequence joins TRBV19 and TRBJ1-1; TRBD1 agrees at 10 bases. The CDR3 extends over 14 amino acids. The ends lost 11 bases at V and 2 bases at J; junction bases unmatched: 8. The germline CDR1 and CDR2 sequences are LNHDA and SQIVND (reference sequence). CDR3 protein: CAVRDRGINTEAFF. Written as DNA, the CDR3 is TGTGCCGTCCGGGACAGGGGAATAAACACTGAAGCTTTCTTT.

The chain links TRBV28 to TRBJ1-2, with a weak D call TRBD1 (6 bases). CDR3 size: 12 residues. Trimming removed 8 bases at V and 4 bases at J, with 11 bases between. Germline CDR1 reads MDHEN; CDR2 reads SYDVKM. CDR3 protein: CASDGQRYGYTF. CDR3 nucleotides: TGTGCCAGCGATGGACAGCGCTATGGCTACACCTTC.

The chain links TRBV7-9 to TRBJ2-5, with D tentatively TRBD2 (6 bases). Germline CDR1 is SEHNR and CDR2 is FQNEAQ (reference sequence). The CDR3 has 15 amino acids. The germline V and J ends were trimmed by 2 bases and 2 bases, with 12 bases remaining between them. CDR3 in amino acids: CASSLSGWGQETQYF. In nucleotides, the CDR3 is TGTGCCAGCAGCTTAAGCGGGTGGGGGCAAGAGACCCAGTACTTC.

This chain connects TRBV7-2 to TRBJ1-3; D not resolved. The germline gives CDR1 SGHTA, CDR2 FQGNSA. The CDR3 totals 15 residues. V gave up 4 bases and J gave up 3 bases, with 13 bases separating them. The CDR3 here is CASSSVAAGGNTIYF. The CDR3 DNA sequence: TGTGCCAGCAGCTCTGTGGCGGCGGGTGGAAACACCATATATTTT.

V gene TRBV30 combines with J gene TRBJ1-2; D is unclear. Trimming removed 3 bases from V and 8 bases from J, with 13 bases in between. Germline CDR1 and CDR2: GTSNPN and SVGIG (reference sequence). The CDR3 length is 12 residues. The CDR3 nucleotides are TGTGCCTGGAGGGAGGGTATTAGGGGCTACACCTTC. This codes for CAWREGIRGYTF.

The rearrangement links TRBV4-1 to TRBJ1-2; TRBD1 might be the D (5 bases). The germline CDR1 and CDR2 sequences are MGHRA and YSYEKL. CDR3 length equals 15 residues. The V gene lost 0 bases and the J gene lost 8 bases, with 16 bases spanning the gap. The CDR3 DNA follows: TGCGCCAGCAGCCAAGATCGAGGCGCCCCAGGGGGCTACACCTTC. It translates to CASSQDRGAPGGYTF.

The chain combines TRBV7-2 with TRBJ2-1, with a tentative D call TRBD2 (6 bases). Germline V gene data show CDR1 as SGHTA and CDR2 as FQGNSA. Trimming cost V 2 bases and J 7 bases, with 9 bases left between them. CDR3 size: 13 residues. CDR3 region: CASSLLAGNEQFF. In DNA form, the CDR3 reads TGTGCCAGCAGCTTATTGGCGGGGAATGAGCAGTTCTTC.

The CDR3 nucleotides are TGTGCCAGCAGTCCATCGGGGATGCACACCATATATTTT. Its protein is CASSPSGMHTIYF. The chain has TRBV7-8 and TRBJ1-3; D call uncertain. Germline assignment: CDR1 SGHVS and CDR2 FQNEAQ. Trimming pared 6 bases from V and 8 bases from J, leaving 14 bases between. The CDR3 sequence is 13 residues long.

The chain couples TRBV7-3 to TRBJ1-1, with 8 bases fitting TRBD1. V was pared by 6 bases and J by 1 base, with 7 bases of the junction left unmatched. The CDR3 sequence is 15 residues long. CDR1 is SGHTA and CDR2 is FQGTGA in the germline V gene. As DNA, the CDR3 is TGTGCCAGCAGGCGACAGGGGTGGGAGAACACTGAAGCTTTCTTT. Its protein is CASRRQGWENTEAFF.

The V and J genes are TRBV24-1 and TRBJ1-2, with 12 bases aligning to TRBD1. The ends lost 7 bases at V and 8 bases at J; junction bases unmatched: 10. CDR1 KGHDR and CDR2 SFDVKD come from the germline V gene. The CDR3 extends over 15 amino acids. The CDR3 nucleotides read TGTGCCACCAGCCATCCCGGGACAGGGGGCGACGGCTACACCTTC. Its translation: CATSHPGTGGDGYTF.

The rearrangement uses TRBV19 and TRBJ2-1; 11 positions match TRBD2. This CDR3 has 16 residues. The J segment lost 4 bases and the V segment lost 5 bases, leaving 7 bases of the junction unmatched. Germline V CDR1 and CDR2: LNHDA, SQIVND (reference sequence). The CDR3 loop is CASSPKLAGAYNEQFF. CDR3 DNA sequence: TGTGCCAGTAGTCCTAAACTAGCGGGAGCTTACAATGAGCAGTTCTTC.

The CDR3 nucleotides are TGCGCCAGCGGCGGGACAGGGGGCTTATACACTGAAGCTTTCTTT. Residues: CASGGTGGLYTEAFF. V usage is TRBV4-1 and J usage is TRBJ1-1; TRBD1 matches 12 bases. Germline assignment: CDR1 MGHRA and CDR2 YSYEKL. This CDR3 has 15 amino acids. V lost 8 bases and J lost 3; bases outside the gene matches: 7.

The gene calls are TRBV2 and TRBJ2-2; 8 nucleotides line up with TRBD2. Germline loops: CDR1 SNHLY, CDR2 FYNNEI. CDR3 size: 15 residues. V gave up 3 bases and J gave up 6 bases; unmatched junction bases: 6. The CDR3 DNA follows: TGTGCCAGCAGTGATCGGGTAGCGGGGTCCGGGGAGCTGTTTTTT. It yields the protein CASSDRVAGSGELFF.

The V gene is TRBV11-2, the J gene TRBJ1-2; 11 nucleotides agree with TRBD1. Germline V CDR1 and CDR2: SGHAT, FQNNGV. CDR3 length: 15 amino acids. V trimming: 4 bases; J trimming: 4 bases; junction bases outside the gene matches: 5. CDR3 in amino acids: CASSYGTGGTYGYTF. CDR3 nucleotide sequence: TGTGCCAGCAGCTATGGGACAGGGGGGACCTATGGCTACACCTTC.